Shown below are 12 T cell receptor beta chains from a single sample sequenced in a study of blood T cells in healthy people across ages. Through a sample-barcoded 5' primer and a J-beta primer mix, a second PCR was run for roughly 6 to 11 cycles. TCRdb fed the 5' RACE reads into MiXCR, producing one record per CDR3 protein. The sample shows 500,000 to 600,000 distinct CDR3 sequences, 25% to 30% of them seen only once. The sequenced sample consisted of blood. All receptors come from a woman between 65 and 79 years old in good health.

This rearrangement joins TRBV7-2 to TRBJ2-5; 14 positions match TRBD2. The germline gives CDR1 SGHTA, CDR2 FQGNSA. This CDR3 spans 17 amino acids. Trimming at V came to 4 bases and at J to 5 bases, leaving 9 bases not matched to a gene. The CDR3 coding sequence is TGTGCCAGCAGCTCCCGACTAGCGGGGGGGAGCGTGGAGACCCAGTACTTC. It codes for CASSSRLAGGSVETQYF. Drawing the rest from reference TRBV7-2 and TRBJ2-5, the complete variable domain is GAGVSQSPSNKVTEKGKDVELRCDPISGHTALYWYRQSLGQGLEFLIYFQGNSAPDKSGLPSDRFSAERTGGSVSTLTIQRTQQEDSAVYLCASSSRLAGGSVETQYFGPGTRLLVL.

V usage is TRBV12-3 or TRBV12-4 and J usage is TRBJ2-2; 9 nucleotides agree with TRBD2. With V trimmed by 6 bases and J by 11 bases, 7 bases remained unmatched. The CDR3 contains 13 residues. CDR3: CASSQVAGDELFF. For the CDR3, the DNA is TGTGCCAGCAGCCAGGTAGCGGGGGATGAGCTGTTTTTT.

A few counts support this clonotype. The chain carries TRBV20-1 and TRBJ2-7; 9 bases agree with TRBD2. Per germline, CDR1 DFQATT and CDR2 SNEGSKA (reference sequence). The CDR3 loop spans 16 amino acids. Trimming removed 1 base from V and 0 bases from J; junction bases left unmatched: 7. The DNA of the CDR3 is TGCAGTGCTAGAGTAGCCAGCGGGGGGCCCTCCTACGAGCAGTACTTC. Translation: CSARVASGGPSYEQYF.

The J gene is TRBJ1-1, the V gene TRBV27; the D is unclear. The germline V gene has CDR1 MNHEY and CDR2 SMNVEV (reference sequence). V dropped 5 bases and J dropped 5 bases, with 12 bases sitting between them. The CDR3 runs to 13 residues. This CDR3 reads CASSPSLRTEAFF. CDR3 bases: TGTGCCAGCAGTCCTTCGTTGAGAACTGAAGCTTTCTTT.

The gene calls are TRBV20-1 and TRBJ2-3, with 15 bases lining up with TRBD2. Germline V gene lookup returns CDR1 DFQATT and CDR2 SNEGSKA (reference sequence). With V trimmed by 3 bases and J by 6 bases, 7 bases remained unmatched. The CDR3 is 16 residues long. The CDR3 loop is CSASRTSGGARDTQYF. Here the CDR3 DNA reads TGCAGTGCTAGCCGGACTAGCGGGGGGGCGAGGGATACGCAGTATTTT.

This clonotype has more than one count but fewer than ten. This chain connects TRBV9 to TRBJ2-7; D is perhaps TRBD1 (6 bases). V lost 0 bases and J lost 6, with 13 bases in between. The CDR3 spans 14 residues. Germline CDR1 and CDR2: SGDLS and YYNGEE. Here the CDR3 reads CASSVGTDLGEQYF. The CDR3 nucleotides are TGTGCCAGCAGCGTAGGGACAGATCTGGGCGAGCAGTACTTC. Full variable domain (missing parts from reference TRBV9 and TRBJ2-7): DSGVTQTPKHLITATGQRVTLRCSPRSGDLSVYWYQQSLDQGLQFLIQYYNGEERAKGNILERFSAQQFPDLHSELNLSSLELGDSALYFCASSVGTDLGEQYFGPGTRLTVT.

The chain employs TRBV9 and TRBJ2-1, with D possibly TRBD2 on 6 matching bases. The CDR3 has 16 amino acids. The V gene's germline CDR1 is SGDLS and CDR2 YYNGEE. The V gene lost 1 base and the J gene lost 2 bases, with 13 bases spanning the gap. The CDR3 nucleotides are TGTGCCAGCAGCGTAAGTAGCGGAACGACCTACAATGAGCAGTTCTTC. Its protein product is CASSVSSGTTYNEQFF.

This clonotype was counted only a few times. The chain uses TRBV30 and TRBJ1-2; D might be TRBD1 (5 bases). The V and J ends lost 2 bases and 5 bases respectively, with 9 bases between them. Germline CDR1 reads GTSNPN; CDR2 reads SVGIG (reference sequence). The CDR3 runs to 12 residues. The CDR3 sequence is CAWSSQGYGYTF. As DNA, the CDR3 is TGTGCCTGGAGTTCGCAGGGATATGGCTACACCTTC. Variable domain in full (rest from reference TRBV30 and TRBJ1-2): SQTIHQWPATLVQPVGSPLSLECTVEGTSNPNLYWYRQAAGRGLQLLFYSVGIGQISSEVPQNLSASRPQDRQFILSSKKLLLSDSGFYLCAWSSQGYGYTFGSGTRLTVV.

This clonotype was recorded many times. The rearrangement uses TRBV29-1 and TRBJ2-3; unclear D gene. V gave up 0 bases and J gave up 3 bases, with 7 bases separating them. The CDR3 contains 13 residues. Germline CDR1 SQVTM, CDR2 ANQGSEA. The CDR3 loop reads CSVEETGTDTQYF. In nucleotides, the CDR3 is TGCAGCGTTGAAGAGACCGGGACAGATACGCAGTATTTT.

This clonotype appeared many times. The CDR3 region is CASSLVSGGRQPQHF. Here the CDR3 DNA reads TGTGCCAGCAGCTTAGTGTCCGGGGGCAGGCAGCCCCAGCATTTT. V gene TRBV7-2 combines with J gene TRBJ1-5, with D tentatively TRBD1 (6 bases). Trimming took 1 base from V and 7 from J, leaving 14 bases between them. This CDR3 is 15 amino acids long. In germline, CDR1 is SGHTA, CDR2 FQGNSA.

V usage is TRBV6-2 or TRBV6-3 and J usage is TRBJ1-1; D gene uncertain. CDR1 and CDR2 (germline): MNHEY, SVGEGT. This CDR3 is 15 amino acids long. V was shortened by 7 bases and J by 0 bases, with 15 bases between the two germline ends. The CDR3 is CASNRYTLMNTEAFF. The CDR3 bases are TGTGCCAGCAACAGATACACCTTAATGAACACTGAAGCTTTCTTT.

V is TRBV15 and J is TRBJ2-5; D remains ambiguous. The CDR3 spans 12 residues. CDR1 is LNHNV, CDR2 YYDKDF, per germline (reference sequence). V lost 4 bases to trimming and J lost 1 base, with 4 bases between them. CDR3 residues: CATSMPQETQYF. The CDR3 nucleotides are TGTGCCACCAGCATGCCCCAAGAGACCCAGTACTTC.